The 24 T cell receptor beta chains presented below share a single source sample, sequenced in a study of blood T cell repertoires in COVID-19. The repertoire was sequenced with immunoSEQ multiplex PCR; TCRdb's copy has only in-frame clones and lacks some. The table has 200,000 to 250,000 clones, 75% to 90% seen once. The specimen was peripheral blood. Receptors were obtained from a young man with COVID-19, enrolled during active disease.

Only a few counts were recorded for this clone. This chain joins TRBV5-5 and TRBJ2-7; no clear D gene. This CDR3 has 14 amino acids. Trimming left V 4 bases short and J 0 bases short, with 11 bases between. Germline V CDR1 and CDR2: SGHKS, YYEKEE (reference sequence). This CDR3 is CASSPQQSSYEQYF. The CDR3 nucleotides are TGTGCCAGCAGCCCCCAACAGAGCTCCTACGAGCAGTACTTC.

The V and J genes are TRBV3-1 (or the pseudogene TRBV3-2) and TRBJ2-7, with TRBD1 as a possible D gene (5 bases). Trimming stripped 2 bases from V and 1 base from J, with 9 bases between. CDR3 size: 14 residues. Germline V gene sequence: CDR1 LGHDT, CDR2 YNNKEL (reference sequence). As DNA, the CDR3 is TGTGCCAGCAGCCAACAGACAGCTTCCTACGAGCAGTACTTC. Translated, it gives CASSQQTASYEQYF.

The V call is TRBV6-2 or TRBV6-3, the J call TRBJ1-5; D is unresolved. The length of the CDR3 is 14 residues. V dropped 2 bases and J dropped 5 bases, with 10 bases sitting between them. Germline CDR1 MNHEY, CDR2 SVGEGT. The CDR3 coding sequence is TGTGCCAGCAGTTACGGGCAGCAGTATCAGCCCCAGCATTTT. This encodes CASSYGQQYQPQHF.

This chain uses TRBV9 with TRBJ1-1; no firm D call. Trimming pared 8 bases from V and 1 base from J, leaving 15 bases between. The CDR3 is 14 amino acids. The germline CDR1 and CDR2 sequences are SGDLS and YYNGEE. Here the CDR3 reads CASTTNMGNTEAFF. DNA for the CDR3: TGTGCCAGTACCACTAATATGGGGAACACTGAAGCTTTCTTT. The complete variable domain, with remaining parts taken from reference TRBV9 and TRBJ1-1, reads DSGVTQTPKHLITATGQRVTLRCSPRSGDLSVYWYQQSLDQGLQFLIQYYNGEERAKGNILERFSAQQFPDLHSELNLSSLELGDSALYFCASTTNMGNTEAFFGQGTRLTVV.

The CDR3 region has the DNA TGTGCCAGCAGCCAATGGGCAGGGTTCCGCTCGACTAATGAAAAACTGTTTTTT. Amino acid sequence: CASSQWAGFRSTNEKLFF. The V call is TRBV14, the J call TRBJ1-4; tentatively, D is TRBD1 (5 bases). The V gene's germline CDR1 is SGHDN and CDR2 FVKESK. The length of the CDR3 is 18 residues. V lost 2 bases to trimming and J lost 2 bases, with 18 bases between them.

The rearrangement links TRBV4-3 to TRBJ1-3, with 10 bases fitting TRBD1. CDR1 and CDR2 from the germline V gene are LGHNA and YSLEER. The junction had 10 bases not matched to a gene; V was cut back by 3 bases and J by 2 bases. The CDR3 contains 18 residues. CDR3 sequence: CASSHAGPGQGTGNTIYF. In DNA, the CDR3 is TGCGCCAGCAGCCACGCTGGTCCGGGACAGGGGACTGGAAACACCATATATTTT.

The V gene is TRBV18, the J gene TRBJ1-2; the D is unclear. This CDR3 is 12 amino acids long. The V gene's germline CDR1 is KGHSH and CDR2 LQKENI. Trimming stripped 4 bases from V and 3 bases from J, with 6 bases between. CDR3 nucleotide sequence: TGTGCCAGCTCACGTCCGGACTATGGCTACACCTTC. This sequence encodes CASSRPDYGYTF.

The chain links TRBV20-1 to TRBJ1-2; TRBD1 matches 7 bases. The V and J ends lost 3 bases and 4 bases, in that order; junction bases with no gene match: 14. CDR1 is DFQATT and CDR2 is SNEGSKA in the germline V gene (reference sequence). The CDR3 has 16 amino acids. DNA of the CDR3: TGCAGTGCTAGTGGACAGGCAGACGAAAACCCCTATGGCTACACCTTC. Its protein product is CSASGQADENPYGYTF.

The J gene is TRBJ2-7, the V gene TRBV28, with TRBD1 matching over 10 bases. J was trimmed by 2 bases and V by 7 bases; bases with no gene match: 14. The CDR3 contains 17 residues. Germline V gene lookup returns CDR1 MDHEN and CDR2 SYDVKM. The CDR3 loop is CASTPRQGAPYPYEQYF. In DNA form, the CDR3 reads TGTGCCAGCACCCCAAGACAGGGGGCGCCTTACCCCTACGAGCAGTACTTC.

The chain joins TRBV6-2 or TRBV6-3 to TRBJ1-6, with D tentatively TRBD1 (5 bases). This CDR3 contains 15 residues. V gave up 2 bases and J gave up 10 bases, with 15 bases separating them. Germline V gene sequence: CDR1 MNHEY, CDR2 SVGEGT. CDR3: CASSYAGGRGSPLHF. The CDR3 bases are TGTGCCAGCAGTTACGCCGGGGGAAGAGGGTCACCCCTCCACTTT.

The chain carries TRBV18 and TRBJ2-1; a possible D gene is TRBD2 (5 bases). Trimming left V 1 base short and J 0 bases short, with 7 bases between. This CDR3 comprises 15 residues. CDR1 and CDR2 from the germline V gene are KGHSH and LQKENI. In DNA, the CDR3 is TGTGCCAGCTCACCACGGAGCGGCTCCTACAATGAGCAGTTCTTC. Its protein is CASSPRSGSYNEQFF.

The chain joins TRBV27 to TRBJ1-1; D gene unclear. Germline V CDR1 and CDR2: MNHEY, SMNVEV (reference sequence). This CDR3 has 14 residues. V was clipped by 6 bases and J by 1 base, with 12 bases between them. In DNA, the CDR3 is TGTGCCAGCAGCTGGGCAAATTCGAACACTGAAGCTTTCTTT. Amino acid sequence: CASSWANSNTEAFF.

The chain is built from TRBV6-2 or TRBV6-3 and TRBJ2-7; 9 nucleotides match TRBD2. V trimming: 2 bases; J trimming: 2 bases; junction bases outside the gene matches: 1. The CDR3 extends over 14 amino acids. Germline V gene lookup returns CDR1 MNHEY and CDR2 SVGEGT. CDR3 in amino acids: CASSYAGGPYEQYF. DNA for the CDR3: TGTGCCAGCAGTTACGCGGGAGGGCCCTACGAGCAGTACTTC.

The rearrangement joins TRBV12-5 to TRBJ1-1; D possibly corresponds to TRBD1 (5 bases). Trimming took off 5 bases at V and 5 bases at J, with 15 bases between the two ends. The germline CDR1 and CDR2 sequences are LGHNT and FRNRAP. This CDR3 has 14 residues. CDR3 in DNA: TGTGCTAGTGGTCCCCCCGGGGGGGGAACTGAAGCTTTCTTT. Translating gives CASGPPGGGTEAFF.

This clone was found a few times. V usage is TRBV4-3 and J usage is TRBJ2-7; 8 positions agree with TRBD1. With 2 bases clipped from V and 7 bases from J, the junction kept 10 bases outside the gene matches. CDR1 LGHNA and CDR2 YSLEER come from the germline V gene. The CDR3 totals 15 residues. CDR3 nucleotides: TGCGCCAGCAGCCAATCCGGACAGGGCCTCGTAGAGCAGTACTTC. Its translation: CASSQSGQGLVEQYF.

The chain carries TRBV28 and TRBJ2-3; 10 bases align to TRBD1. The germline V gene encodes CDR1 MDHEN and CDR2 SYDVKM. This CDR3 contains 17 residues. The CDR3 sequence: CALTGTGDGGTPDTQYF. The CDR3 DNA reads TGTGCTTTGACCGGGACAGGGGATGGAGGCACGCCAGATACGCAGTATTTT.

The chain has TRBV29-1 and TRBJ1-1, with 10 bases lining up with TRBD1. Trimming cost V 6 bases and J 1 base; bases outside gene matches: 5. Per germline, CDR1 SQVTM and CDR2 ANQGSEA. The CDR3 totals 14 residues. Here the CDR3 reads CSVGQGGQNTEAFF. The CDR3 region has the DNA TGCAGCGTCGGACAGGGGGGCCAGAACACTGAAGCTTTCTTT.

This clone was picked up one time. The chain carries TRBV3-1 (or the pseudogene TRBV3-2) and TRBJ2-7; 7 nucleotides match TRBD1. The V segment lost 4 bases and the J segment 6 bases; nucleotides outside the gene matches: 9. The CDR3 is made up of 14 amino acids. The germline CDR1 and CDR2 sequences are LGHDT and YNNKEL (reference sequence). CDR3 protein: CASSPPGHRGEQYF. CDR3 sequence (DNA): TGTGCCAGCAGCCCTCCGGGACACAGGGGCGAGCAGTACTTC.

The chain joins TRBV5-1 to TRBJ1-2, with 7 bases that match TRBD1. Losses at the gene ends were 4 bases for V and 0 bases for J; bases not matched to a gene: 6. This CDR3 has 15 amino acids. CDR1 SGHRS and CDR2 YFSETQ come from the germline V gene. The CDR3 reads CASSAGTVTNYGYTF. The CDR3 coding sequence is TGCGCCAGCAGCGCCGGGACAGTAACTAACTATGGCTACACCTTC. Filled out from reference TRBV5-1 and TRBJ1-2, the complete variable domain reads KAGVTQTPRYLIKTRGQQVTLSCSPISGHRSVSWYQQTPGQGLQFLFEYFSETQRNKGNFPGRFSGRQFSNSRSEMNVSTLELGDSALYLCASSAGTVTNYGYTFGSGTRLTVV.

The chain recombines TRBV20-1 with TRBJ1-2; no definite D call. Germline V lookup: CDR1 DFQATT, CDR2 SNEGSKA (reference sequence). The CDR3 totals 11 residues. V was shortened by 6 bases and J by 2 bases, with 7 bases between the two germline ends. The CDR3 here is CSARANYGYTF. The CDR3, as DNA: TGCAGTGCGCGTGCCAACTATGGCTACACCTTC.

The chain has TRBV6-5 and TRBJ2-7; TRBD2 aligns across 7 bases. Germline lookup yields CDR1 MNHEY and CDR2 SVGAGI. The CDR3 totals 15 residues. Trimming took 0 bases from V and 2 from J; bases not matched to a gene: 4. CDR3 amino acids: CASSYSGGGPYEQYF. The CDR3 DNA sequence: TGTGCCAGCAGTTACTCTGGCGGGGGTCCCTACGAGCAGTACTTC.

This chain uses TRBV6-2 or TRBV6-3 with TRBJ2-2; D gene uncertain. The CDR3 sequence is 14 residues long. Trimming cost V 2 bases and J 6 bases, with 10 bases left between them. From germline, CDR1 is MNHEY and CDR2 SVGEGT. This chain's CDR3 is CASSYNYLSGELFF. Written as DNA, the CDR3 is TGTGCCAGCAGTTACAACTATCTCTCCGGGGAGCTGTTTTTT.

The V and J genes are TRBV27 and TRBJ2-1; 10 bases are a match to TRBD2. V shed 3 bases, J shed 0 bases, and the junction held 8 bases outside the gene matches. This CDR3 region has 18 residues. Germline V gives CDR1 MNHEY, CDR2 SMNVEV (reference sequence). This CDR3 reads CASSFRTSGGSSYNEQFF. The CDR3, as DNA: TGTGCCAGCAGTTTCCGGACTAGCGGAGGGAGCTCCTACAATGAGCAGTTCTTC.

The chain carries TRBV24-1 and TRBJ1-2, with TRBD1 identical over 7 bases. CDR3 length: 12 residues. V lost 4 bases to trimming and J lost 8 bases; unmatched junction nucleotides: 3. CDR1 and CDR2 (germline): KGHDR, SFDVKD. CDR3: CATSEGTDGYTF. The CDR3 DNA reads TGTGCCACCAGTGAAGGGACAGACGGCTACACCTTC.